This T cell receptor beta chain was recovered during a study of T-cell memory formation after mild COVID-19. Looking at the study overall: Largely donor-specific TCR clusters were found.

This clonotype was seen a few times. As yet, its antigen is unknown. Overall study findings and caveats: Memory sampled before infection contained some responding clones, suggesting cross-reactive memory joined. CD4+ contracting clones were mainly CM and EM; CD8+ ones, EMRA. Clonal second-wave expansions that peaked on day 37 had unconfirmed SARS-CoV-2 specificity.

Using its own MiXCR run on the 5' RACE reads, TCRdb lists one record per CDR3 protein. Of more than 450,000 distinct CDR3 sequences detected, roughly 18% appear once; the ten largest clones hold around 12%. This receptor was obtained from an adult woman who had mild COVID-19 (a few samples of this study predate the infection). Cell type and time point are not known. The sequencing sample was made of PBMCs or a T cell subset sorted from them (not recorded which).

The CDR3 nucleotides are TGTGCCAGCAGTTACCCTTCGACAGGGAACACTGAAGCTTTCTTT. This gives the protein CASSYPSTGNTEAFF. The V gene is TRBV6-2 or TRBV6-3, the J gene TRBJ1-1, with a tentative D call TRBD1 (6 bases). The CDR3 is 15 residues long. V was clipped by 2 bases and J by 1 base, with 11 bases between them. The germline V gene encodes CDR1 MNHEY and CDR2 SVGEGT.